What follows is one TCR beta chain and its context. The antigen remains undetermined. After removal of 3 bases from V and 4 bases from J, the junction contained 2 bases not matched to a gene. CDR1 LGHNT and CDR2 FRNRAP come from the germline V gene. The CDR3 consists of 13 residues. This sample is part of a study of siplizumab effects on memory and regulatory T cells. Overall study results and limits: Alloreactive sequences traceable to unstimulated CD4+ memory cells were significantly reduced by siplizumab.

Per sample, the assay covered about 10^5 TCR templates. TCRdb's copy holds only in-frame clones and misses some; the assay was immunoSEQ multiplex PCR. The top ten hold under 2% of the sample, which has roughly 120,000 clones, around 94% seen once. Source material: non-Treg CD4+ T cells sorted from blood. The source of this sequence is a human donor in good health. This chain joins TRBV12-5 and TRBJ2-5; TRBD1 matches at 7 bases. In DNA form, the CDR3 reads TGTGCTAGTGGTTTTGGACAGGTAGAGACCCAGTACTTC. Encoded protein: CASGFGQVETQYF.